This T cell receptor (beta chain) emerged from a study of CD8 T cells in Susac syndrome (dated by TCRdb to between 2019 and 2020). With regard to the full study: Among the Susac syndrome patients who were sequenced, clinically active disease was present in 5 or 6 and clinical remission was observed in roughly eight. The study used repertoire sequencing to test whether antigen drove CD8+ T cell activation and differentiation in Susac syndrome. CD8+ T cell repertoire clonality was compared between over 9 healthy donors, roughly 14 Susac syndrome patients and 15 multiple sclerosis patients. At blood withdrawal, Susac syndrome patients were either therapy-naive, taking corticosteroids (in some cases with IVIg as well), or taking IVIg alone. Overall study outcomes, separate from this receptor: The number of individuals in the TCR sequencing and HLA analysis was recognized as being relatively small. Clonal expansion was observed in Susac syndrome CD8+ repertoires, with the highest expansion in CD8+ TEMRA cells and greater expansion in clinically active than in remitting patients. Looking at Susac-specific public clones, the researchers identified some 15 in the total CD8+ repertoire and a few in the CD8+ TEMRA repertoire.

RNA was extracted using the RNeasy kit, and roughly 0.5 to 1 ug of the RNA was reverse transcribed with random hexamers. The immunoSEQ multiplex PCR assay, which covers 54 Vbeta and 13 Jbeta segments, was used to amplify TCR beta CDR3 regions. To correct PCR amplification bias, a synthetic template baseline was used for both primer optimization and computational correction. The study's processing was this. Only productive sequences were kept, with reads annotated to V, D and J genes according to IMGT and analyzed in immunoSEQ Analyzer. Clonality was calculated as one minus the Shannon entropy normalized by log2 of the number of productive unique sequences. Public and private clones were assessed among the 100 most prevalent clones of each patient and control. Susac-specific clones were defined as absent from healthy and MS cohorts, 850 to 1,300 published viral clones and other ImmuneACCESS disease sequences. TCRdb reran the public reads through fastp at Q25 and MiXCR, keeping productive beta chains. Each CDR3 protein appears once, grouped with its most common genes and DNA. The V and J calls and clone size are TCRdb's, not the authors'. The sample has around 80,000 distinct CDR3 sequences on record, around 93% of them singletons. The ten largest make up about 0.41% of the sample.

Peripheral blood CD8+ and CD4+ T cells from healthy donors, Susac syndrome patients and multiple sclerosis patients were profiled by high-throughput TCR beta sequencing. Recently defined diagnostic criteria for definite or probable disease were met by the Susac syndrome patients. Bulk CD8+ and CD4+ T cells were purified by magnetic negative isolation, while CD8+ TEMRA cells were enriched using FACS. Blood was collected in EDTA tubes and processed within 24 hours, with PBMCs isolated through density gradient centrifugation. PBMCs destined for TCR sequencing were cryopreserved in liquid nitrogen and later thawed in a 37 °C water bath. The sorted or isolated CD4+, CD8+ and CD8+ TEMRA cells reached a purity of at least 90%. About this clonotype itself: The antigen it binds to is not known. The input lacks base qualities; no much larger clone sits a single base away.

The sequence was collected from a human donor with Susac syndrome. The sequencing sample was made of CD8+ T cells from PBMCs.

The bases read TGTGCCAGCAGCAAAAGAACCCCCCAGGCTAACTATGGCTACACCTTC. Its protein is CASSKRTPQANYGYTF. The receptor chain draws on TRBV21-1 and TRBJ1-2; TRBD1 reflects the table's D call only, with no check against the DNA. TRBV21-1 is designated a pseudogene. The CDR3 spans 16 residues, from the cysteine through the phenylalanine. The CDR3 DNA has 48 bases and is translated from base 1.